These 5 T cell receptor beta chains were all obtained from the same sample, sequenced in a study of blood T cell repertoires in COVID-19. Produced via immunoSEQ multiplex PCR; TCRdb's table is partial and in-frame only. Of a few hundred thousand clones listed, roughly nine tenths are singletons. The sequenced sample consisted of PBMCs or T cells enriched from blood (not recorded which). All receptors come from a woman aged 55 to 70 who had recovered from COVID-19.

The chain links TRBV6-5 to TRBJ2-3, with 8 bases lining up with TRBD2. This CDR3 region has 16 residues. The J segment lost 3 bases and the V segment lost 2 bases, leaving 7 bases of the junction unmatched. Germline V gives CDR1 MNHEY, CDR2 SVGAGI. The CDR3 DNA follows: TGTGCCAGCAGTTACCAAGTCAGCGGGGGAACAGATACGCAGTATTTT. It yields the protein CASSYQVSGGTDTQYF.

CDR3 region: CASSEGGGRDNSPLHF. The CDR3 DNA reads as TGTGCCAGCAGCGAAGGGGGGGGCAGGGATAATTCACCCCTCCACTTT. This chain joins TRBV9 and TRBJ1-6; a weak D match, TRBD1 (6 bases). Germline CDR1 is SGDLS and CDR2 is YYNGEE. V lost 3 bases and J lost 5, with 15 bases in between. This CDR3 has 16 amino acids.

The CDR3: CASSEAGMSNEKLFF. The CDR3 DNA reads TGTGCCAGCAGTGAAGCCGGGATGTCTAATGAAAAACTGTTTTTT. This chain joins TRBV2 and TRBJ1-4; no definite D call. Trimming removed 0 bases at V and 3 bases at J, with 8 bases between. The CDR3 is made up of 15 amino acids. Looked up from germline, CDR1 is SNHLY and CDR2 is FYNNEI.

V gene TRBV6-2 or TRBV6-3 combines with J gene TRBJ2-1; D call uncertain. The germline V gene encodes CDR1 MNHEY and CDR2 SVGEGT. The length of the CDR3 is 15 residues. V was trimmed by 3 bases and J by 7 bases, leaving 16 bases between them. CDR3 in DNA: TGTGCCAGCAGTTATACACGATCGGGTTTGAATGAGCAGTTCTTC. It is translated as CASSYTRSGLNEQFF.

This clone was counted between two and nine times. The CDR3 region is CASSLDTPGTGNSPLHF. The CDR3 region has the DNA TGCGCCAGCAGCTTGGATACCCCCGGGACAGGGAACTCACCCCTCCACTTT. The chain employs TRBV5-1 and TRBJ1-6; TRBD1 matches 9 bases. Germline V CDR1 and CDR2: SGHRS, YFSETQ. The CDR3 contains 17 residues. The ends lost 0 bases at V and 10 bases at J; junction bases unmatched: 11.